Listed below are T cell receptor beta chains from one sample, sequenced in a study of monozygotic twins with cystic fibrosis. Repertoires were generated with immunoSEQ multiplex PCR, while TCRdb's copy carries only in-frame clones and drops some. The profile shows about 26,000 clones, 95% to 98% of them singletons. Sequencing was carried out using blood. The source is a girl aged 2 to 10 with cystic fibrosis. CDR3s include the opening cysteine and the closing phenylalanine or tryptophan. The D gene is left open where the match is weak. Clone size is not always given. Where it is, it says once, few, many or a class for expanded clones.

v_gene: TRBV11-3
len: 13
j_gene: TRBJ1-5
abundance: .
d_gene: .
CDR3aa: CASSLGGGQPQHF
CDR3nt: TGTGCCAGCAGCTTAGGAGGGGGTCAGCCCCAGCATTTT

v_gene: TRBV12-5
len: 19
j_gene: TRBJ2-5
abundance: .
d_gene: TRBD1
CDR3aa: CASGLLTGTGGLDAETQYF
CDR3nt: TGTGCTAGTGGTTTATTAACAGGGACAGGGGGACTAGATGCAGAGACCCAGTACTTC

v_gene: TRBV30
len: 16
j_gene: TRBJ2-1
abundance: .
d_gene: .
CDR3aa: CAWSALPGSSYNEQFF
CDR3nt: TGTGCCTGGAGTGCCCTCCCGGGGAGCTCCTACAATGAGCAGTTCTTC

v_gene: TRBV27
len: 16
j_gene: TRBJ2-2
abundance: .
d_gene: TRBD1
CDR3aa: CASSGGAGGRTGELFF
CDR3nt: TGTGCCAGCAGTGGGGGAGCAGGGGGCCGCACCGGGGAGCTGTTTTTT

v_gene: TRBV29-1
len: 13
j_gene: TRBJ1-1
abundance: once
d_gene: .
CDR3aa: CSVTHRDGTEAFF
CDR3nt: TGCAGCGTTACCCACAGGGATGGGACTGAAGCTTTCTTT

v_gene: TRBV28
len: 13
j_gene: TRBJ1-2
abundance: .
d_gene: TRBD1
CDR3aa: CASSSGGSYGYTF
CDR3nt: TGTGCCAGCAGTTCAGGGGGGAGCTATGGCTACACCTTC

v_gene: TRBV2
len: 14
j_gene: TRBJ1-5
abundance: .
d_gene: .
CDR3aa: CASSRGAENQPQHF
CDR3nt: TGTGCCAGCAGCCGGGGGGCAGAAAATCAGCCCCAGCATTTT

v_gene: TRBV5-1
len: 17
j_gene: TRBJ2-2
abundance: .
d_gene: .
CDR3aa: CASSLVVSKVGTGELFF
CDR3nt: TGCGCCAGCAGCTTGGTGGTTAGTAAGGTCGGCACCGGGGAGCTGTTTTTT

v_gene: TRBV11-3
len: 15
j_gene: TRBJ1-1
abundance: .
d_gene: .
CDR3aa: CASSLRKQGLTEAFF
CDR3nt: TGTGCCAGCAGCTTACGAAAACAGGGACTTACTGAAGCTTTCTTT

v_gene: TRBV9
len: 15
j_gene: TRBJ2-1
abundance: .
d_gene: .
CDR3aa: CASSVGPAASAEQFF
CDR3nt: TGTGCCAGCAGCGTAGGGCCAGCAGCCTCCGCTGAGCAGTTCTTC

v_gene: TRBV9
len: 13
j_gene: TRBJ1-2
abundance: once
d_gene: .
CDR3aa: CASSDPTGKGYTF
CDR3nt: TGTGCCAGCAGCGACCCAACAGGGAAAGGCTACACCTTC

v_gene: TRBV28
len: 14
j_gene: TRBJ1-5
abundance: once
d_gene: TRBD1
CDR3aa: CASSWVTGDQPQHF
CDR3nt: TGTGCCAGCAGTTGGGTGACAGGGGATCAGCCCCAGCATTTT

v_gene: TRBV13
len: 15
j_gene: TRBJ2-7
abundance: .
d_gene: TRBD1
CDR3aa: CASSSFEGQGAEQYF
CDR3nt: TGTGCCAGCAGCTCCTTCGAGGGACAGGGGGCCGAGCAGTACTTC

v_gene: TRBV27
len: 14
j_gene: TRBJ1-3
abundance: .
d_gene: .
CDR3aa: CASSRGGPGNTIYF
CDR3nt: TGTGCCAGCAGCCGTGGGGGGCCTGGAAACACCATATATTTT

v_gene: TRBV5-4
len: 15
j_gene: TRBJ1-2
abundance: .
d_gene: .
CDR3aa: CASSLFGRTDNGYTF
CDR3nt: TGTGCCAGCAGCTTGTTTGGCCGGACGGATAATGGCTACACCTTC

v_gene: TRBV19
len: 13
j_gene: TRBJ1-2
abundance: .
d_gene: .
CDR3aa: CASSIGGSYGYTF
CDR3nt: TGTGCCAGTAGTATAGGAGGGAGCTATGGCTACACCTTC

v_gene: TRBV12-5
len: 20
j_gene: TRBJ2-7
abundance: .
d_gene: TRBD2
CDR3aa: CASGPRGRGLELEERDEQYF
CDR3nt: TGTGCTAGTGGTCCGCGCGGGAGGGGACTCGAGCTAGAGGAGAGGGACGAGCAGTACTTC

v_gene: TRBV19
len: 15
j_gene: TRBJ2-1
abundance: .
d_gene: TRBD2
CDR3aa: CASSPYSGGPNEQFF
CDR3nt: TGTGCCAGTAGCCCTTATAGCGGGGGACCCAATGAGCAGTTCTTC

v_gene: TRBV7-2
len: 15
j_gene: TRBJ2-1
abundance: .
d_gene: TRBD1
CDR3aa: CASSNFMGQGYEQFF
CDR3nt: TGTGCCAGCAGCAACTTTATGGGACAGGGCTATGAGCAGTTCTTC

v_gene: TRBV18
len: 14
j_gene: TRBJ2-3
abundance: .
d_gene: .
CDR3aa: CASSPPGIRDTQYF
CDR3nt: TGTGCCAGCTCACCACCGGGAATCAGGGATACGCAGTATTTT

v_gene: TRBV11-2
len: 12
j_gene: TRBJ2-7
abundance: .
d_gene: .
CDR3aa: CASSLDAYEQYF
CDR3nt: TGTGCCAGCAGCTTAGACGCCTACGAGCAGTACTTC

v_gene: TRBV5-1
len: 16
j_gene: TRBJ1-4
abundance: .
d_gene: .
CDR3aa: CASSLADRAENEKLFF
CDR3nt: TGCGCCAGCAGCTTGGCCGATAGGGCCGAGAATGAAAAACTGTTTTTT

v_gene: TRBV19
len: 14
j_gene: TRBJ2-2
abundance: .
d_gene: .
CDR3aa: CASSSSSRGGELFF
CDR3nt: TGTGCCAGTAGTAGTAGCAGTCGAGGCGGGGAGCTGTTTTTT

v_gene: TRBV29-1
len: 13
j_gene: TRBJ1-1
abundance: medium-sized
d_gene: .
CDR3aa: CSVAVGPDTEAFF
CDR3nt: TGCAGCGTTGCCGTGGGCCCGGACACTGAAGCTTTCTTT

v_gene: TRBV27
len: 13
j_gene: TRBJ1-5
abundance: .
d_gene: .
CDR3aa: CASSPSLDQPQHF
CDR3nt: TGTGCCAGCAGTCCTAGTCTGGATCAGCCCCAGCATTTT

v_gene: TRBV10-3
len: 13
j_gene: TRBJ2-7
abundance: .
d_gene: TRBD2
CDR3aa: CAILAAESYEQYF
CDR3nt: TGTGCCATTCTAGCGGCCGAGTCCTACGAGCAGTACTTC

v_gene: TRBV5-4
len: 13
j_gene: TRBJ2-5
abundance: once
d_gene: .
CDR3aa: CASSLTVQETQYF
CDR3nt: TGTGCCAGCAGCCTGACGGTCCAGGAGACCCAGTACTTC

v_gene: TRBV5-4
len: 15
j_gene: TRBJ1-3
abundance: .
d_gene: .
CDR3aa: CASSLAGGSGNTIYF
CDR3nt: TGTGCCAGCAGCTTGGCGGGCGGCTCTGGAAACACCATATATTTT

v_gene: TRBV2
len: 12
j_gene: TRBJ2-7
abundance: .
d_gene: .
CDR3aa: CASSGGQYEQYF
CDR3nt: TGTGCCAGCAGTGGGGGACAATACGAGCAGTACTTC

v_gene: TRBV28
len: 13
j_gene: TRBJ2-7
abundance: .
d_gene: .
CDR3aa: CASSLSGLAEQYF
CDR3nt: TGTGCCAGCAGCCTCTCGGGCCTGGCCGAGCAGTACTTC

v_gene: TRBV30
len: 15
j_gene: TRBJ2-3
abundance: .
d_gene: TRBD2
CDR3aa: CAWVKREVITDTQYF
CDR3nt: TGTGCCTGGGTCAAGCGGGAGGTAATCACAGATACGCAGTATTTT

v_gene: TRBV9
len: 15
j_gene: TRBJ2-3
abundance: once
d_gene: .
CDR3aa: CASSLDLRPQDTQYF
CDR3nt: TGTGCCAGCAGCTTGGACCTGCGCCCTCAAGATACGCAGTATTTT

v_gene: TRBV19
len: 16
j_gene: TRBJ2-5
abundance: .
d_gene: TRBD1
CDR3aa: CASSIKGTGGIETQYF
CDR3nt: TGTGCCAGTAGTATAAAGGGGACAGGGGGAATAGAGACCCAGTACTTC

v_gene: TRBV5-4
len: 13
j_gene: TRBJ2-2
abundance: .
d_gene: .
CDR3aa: CASSLDYTGELFF
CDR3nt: TGTGCCAGCAGCTTGGACTACACCGGGGAGCTGTTTTTT

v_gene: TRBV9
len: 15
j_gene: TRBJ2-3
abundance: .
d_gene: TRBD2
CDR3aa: CASSVSGRGADTQYF
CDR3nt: TGTGCCAGCAGCGTTAGCGGGAGAGGGGCAGATACGCAGTATTTT

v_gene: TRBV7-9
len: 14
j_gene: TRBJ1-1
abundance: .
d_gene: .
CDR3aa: CASSLGPFETEAFF
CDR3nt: TGTGCCAGCAGCTTAGGGCCCTTTGAGACTGAAGCTTTCTTT

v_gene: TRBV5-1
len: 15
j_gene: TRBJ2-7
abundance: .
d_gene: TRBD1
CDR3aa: CASSPALQGTYEQYF
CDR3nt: TGCGCCAGCAGCCCGGCCTTACAGGGGACCTACGAGCAGTACTTC

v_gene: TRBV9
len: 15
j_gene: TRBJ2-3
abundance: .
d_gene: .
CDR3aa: CASSVGAGSTDTQYF
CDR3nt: TGTGCCAGCAGCGTAGGGGCGGGAAGCACAGATACGCAGTATTTT

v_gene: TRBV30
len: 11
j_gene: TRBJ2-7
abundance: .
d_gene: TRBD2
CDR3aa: CAGGGTYEQYF
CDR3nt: TGTGCCGGGGGGGGGACCTACGAGCAGTACTTC

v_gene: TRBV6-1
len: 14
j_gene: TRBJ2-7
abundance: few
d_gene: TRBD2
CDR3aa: CASSLVAGGYEQYF
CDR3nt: TGTGCCAGCAGTCTGGTAGCGGGAGGGTACGAGCAGTACTTC

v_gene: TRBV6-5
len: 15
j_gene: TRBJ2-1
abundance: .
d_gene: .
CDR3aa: CASSSTGYTYNEQFF
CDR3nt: TGTGCCAGCAGTTCCACAGGGTACACCTACAATGAGCAGTTCTTC

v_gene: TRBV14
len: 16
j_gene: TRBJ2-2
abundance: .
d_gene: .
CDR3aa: CASSQDTGRRTGELFF
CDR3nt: TGTGCCAGCAGCCAAGATACGGGACGAAGGACCGGGGAGCTGTTTTTT

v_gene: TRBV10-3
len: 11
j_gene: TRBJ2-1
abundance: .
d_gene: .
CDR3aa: CAILSYNEQFF
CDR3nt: TGTGCCATCTTGTCCTACAATGAGCAGTTCTTC

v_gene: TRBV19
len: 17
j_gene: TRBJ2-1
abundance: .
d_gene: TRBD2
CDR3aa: CASRPSPGLAGHNEQFF
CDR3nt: TGTGCCAGTAGACCCTCACCGGGACTAGCGGGACACAATGAGCAGTTCTTC

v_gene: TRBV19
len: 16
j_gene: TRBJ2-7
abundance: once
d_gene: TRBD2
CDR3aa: CASSMGSGRLSYEQYF
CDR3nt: TGTGCCAGTAGTATGGGCAGCGGGAGACTGAGCTACGAGCAGTACTTC

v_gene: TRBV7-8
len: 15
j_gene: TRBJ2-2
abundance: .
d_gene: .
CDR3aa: CASKKWTSNTGELFF
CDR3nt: TGTGCCAGCAAGAAATGGACGTCGAACACCGGGGAGCTGTTTTTT

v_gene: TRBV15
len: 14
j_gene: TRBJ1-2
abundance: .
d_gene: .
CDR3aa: CATSRGGSRGGYTF
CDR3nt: TGTGCCACCAGCAGAGGTGGGAGTCGGGGTGGCTACACCTTC

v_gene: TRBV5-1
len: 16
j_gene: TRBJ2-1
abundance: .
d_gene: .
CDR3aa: CASSLRGAGIYNEQFF
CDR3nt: TGCGCCAGCAGCTTGCGGGGTGCGGGGATCTACAATGAGCAGTTCTTC

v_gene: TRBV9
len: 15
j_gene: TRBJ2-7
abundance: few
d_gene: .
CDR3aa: CASSPTGQGGHEQYF
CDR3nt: TGTGCCAGCAGCCCTACCGGGCAGGGGGGCCACGAGCAGTACTTC

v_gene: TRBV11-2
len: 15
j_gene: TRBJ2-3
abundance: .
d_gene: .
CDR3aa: CASSLGTLPTDTQYF
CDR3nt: TGTGCCAGCAGCTTGGGGACCCTGCCCACAGATACGCAGTATTTT

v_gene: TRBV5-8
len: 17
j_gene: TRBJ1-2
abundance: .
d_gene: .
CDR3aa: CASSPPPWRTQPYGYTF
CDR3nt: TGTGCCAGCAGCCCCCCCCCGTGGCGGACCCAGCCCTATGGCTACACCTTC

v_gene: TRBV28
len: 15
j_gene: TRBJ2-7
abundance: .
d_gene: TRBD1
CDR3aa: CASRGEDRVYHEQYF
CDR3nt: TGTGCCAGCAGAGGCGAGGACAGGGTATACCACGAGCAGTACTTC

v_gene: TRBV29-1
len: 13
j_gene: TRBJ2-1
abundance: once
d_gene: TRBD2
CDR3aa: CSVVLASYNEQFF
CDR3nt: TGCAGCGTTGTACTAGCGTCCTACAATGAGCAGTTCTTC

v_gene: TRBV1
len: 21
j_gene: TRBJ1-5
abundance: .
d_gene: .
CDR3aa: CTSSQDRGPRQGPYSNQPQHF
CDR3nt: TGCACCAGCAGCCAAGATCGGGGTCCGAGACAGGGCCCTTATAGCAATCAGCCCCAGCATTTT

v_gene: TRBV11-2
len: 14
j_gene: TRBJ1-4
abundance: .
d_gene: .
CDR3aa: CASSLDGYNEKLFF
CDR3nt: TGTGCCAGCAGCTTAGACGGATATAATGAAAAACTGTTTTTT

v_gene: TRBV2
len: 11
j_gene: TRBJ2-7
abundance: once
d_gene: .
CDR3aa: CASSGHYEQYF
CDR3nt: TGTGCCAGCAGTGGCCACTACGAGCAGTACTTC

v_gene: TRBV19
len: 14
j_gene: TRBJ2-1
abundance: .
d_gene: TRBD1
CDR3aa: CASSRGQGRNEQFF
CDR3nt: TGTGCCAGTAGTAGGGGACAGGGGAGGAATGAGCAGTTCTTC

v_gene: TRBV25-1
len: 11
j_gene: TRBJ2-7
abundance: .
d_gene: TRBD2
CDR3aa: CASIGGYEQYF
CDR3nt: TGTGCCAGCATCGGGGGGTACGAGCAGTACTTC

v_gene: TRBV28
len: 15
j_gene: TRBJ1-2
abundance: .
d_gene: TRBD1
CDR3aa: CASSSRGQGGYGYTF
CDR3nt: TGTGCCAGCTCAAGCCGGGGACAGGGGGGCTATGGCTACACCTTC

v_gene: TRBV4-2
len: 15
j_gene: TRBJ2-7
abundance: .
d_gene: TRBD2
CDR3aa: CASSQGLAGGYEQYF
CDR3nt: TGTGCCAGCAGCCAAGGCCTAGCGGGAGGCTACGAGCAGTACTTC